What follows are 20 T cell receptor beta chains derived from one specimen sequenced in a study of cytomegalovirus exposure and HLA in healthy donors. Primers for the PCR totalled 60 Vbeta and 13 Jbeta. TCRdb's copy holds only in-frame clones and misses some; the assay was immunoSEQ multiplex PCR. The table lists 150,000 to 200,000 clones, around 80% of them singletons. Sequencing was performed on PBMCs. These receptors were collected from a woman in her thirties or forties in good health and CMV-seronegative.

J is TRBJ2-7 and V is TRBV11-2; no definite D call. Between the trimmed V and J ends, which lost 0 bases and 0 bases, there was a span of 6 bases. Germline V gene sequence: CDR1 SGHAT, CDR2 FQNNGV. This CDR3 comprises 14 residues. CDR3 DNA: TGTGCCAGCAGCTTAGATGGGCCCTCCTACGAGCAGTACGTC. Amino acid sequence: CASSLDGPSYEQYV.

This chain connects TRBV5-1 to TRBJ2-7, with 7 bases matching TRBD2. In germline, CDR1 is SGHRS, CDR2 YFSETQ. The CDR3 extends over 15 amino acids. Trimming removed 0 bases from V and 1 base from J; junction bases left unmatched: 4. CDR3 sequence reads: CASSLGGLTSYEQYF. Written as DNA, the CDR3 is TGCGCCAGCAGCTTGGGGGGACTAACATCCTACGAGCAGTACTTC.

The rearrangement joins TRBV6-5 to TRBJ1-2; D is undetermined. CDR1 MNHEY and CDR2 SVGAGI come from the germline V gene. V gave up 4 bases and J gave up 4 bases, with 19 bases separating them. The CDR3 has 16 residues. For the CDR3, the DNA is TGTGCCAGCAGTTCCCCTGGTAGCTACTCCCCCTATGGCTACACCTTC. This codes for CASSSPGSYSPYGYTF.

A note on this clone: The same CDR3 arises from other DNA sequences in this sample as well. The chain employs TRBV2 and TRBJ2-6; 11 positions match TRBD1. The CDR3 covers 17 residues. Per the germline V gene, CDR1 is SNHLY and CDR2 is FYNNEI. J was trimmed by 8 bases and V by 4 bases; bases with no gene match: 10. The CDR3 nucleotides read TGTGCCAGCAGTGCCCTGGACAGGGGGCGGTGGTCCAACGTCCTGACTTTC. Its translation is CASSALDRGRWSNVLTF.

The rearrangement links TRBV11-1 to TRBJ2-3; D is ambiguous. V was cut by 1 base and J by 0 bases, with 8 bases left in between. CDR1 is SGHAT and CDR2 is FQDESV in the germline V gene (reference sequence). The CDR3 runs to 15 residues. The CDR3 DNA reads as TGTGCCAGCAGCTTAGGCGGATCTAGCACAGATACGCAGTATTTT. Protein product: CASSLGGSSTDTQYF.

The chain has TRBV11-3 and TRBJ1-1; D unclear. CDR1 is SGHNT, CDR2 YENEEA, per germline. The CDR3 length is 12 residues. With 5 bases removed from V and 0 bases from J, the gap between germline ends came to 4 bases. This CDR3 reads CASSPLNTEAFF. The DNA of the CDR3 is TGTGCCAGCAGCCCTCTGAACACTGAAGCTTTCTTT.

This chain uses TRBV7-3 with TRBJ2-7, with 12 bases aligning to TRBD2. Germline values: CDR1 SGHTA, CDR2 FQGTGA. This CDR3 has 17 residues. Trimming at V came to 1 base and at J to 3 bases, leaving 7 bases not matched to a gene. The CDR3 here is CASSLNGLAGSGYEQYF. In DNA form, the CDR3 reads TGTGCCAGCAGCTTAAACGGACTAGCGGGGAGCGGCTACGAGCAGTACTTC.

This sequence joins TRBV7-3 and TRBJ2-1; 13 nucleotides agree with TRBD2. CDR1 is SGHTA, CDR2 FQGTGA, per germline. The CDR3 length is 14 residues. V was clipped by 5 bases and J by 10 bases; unmatched bases: 5. The CDR3 coding sequence is TGTGCCAGCAGCCCGGGACTAGCGGGAAGGGAGCAGTTCTTC. This codes for CASSPGLAGREQFF.

The chain carries TRBV10-3 and TRBJ2-7, with 13 bases matching TRBD2. CDR3 length: 20 residues. Germline CDR1 reads ENHRY; CDR2 reads SYGVKD. The ends lost 4 bases at V and 4 bases at J; junction bases unmatched: 19. The CDR3 DNA is TGTGCCATCAGTGGGCCCTCTTCAGGGACTAGCGGGACCGCTCTTTACGAGCAGTACTTC. Its translation: CAISGPSSGTSGTALYEQYF.

V and J are TRBV7-2 and TRBJ2-3, with D perhaps TRBD1 (6 bases). Germline CDR1 and CDR2: SGHTA and FQGNSA. V lost 2 bases and J lost 0, with 18 bases in between. The CDR3 extends over 18 amino acids. The CDR3 sequence is CASSLTGRMKTSTDTQYF. As DNA, the CDR3 is TGTGCCAGCAGCTTAACAGGGCGAATGAAAACTAGCACAGATACGCAGTATTTT.

The genes are TRBV7-2 and TRBJ2-1; perhaps TRBD1 as D (5 bases). The CDR3 covers 16 residues. Germline assignment: CDR1 SGHTA and CDR2 FQGNSA. Trimming shortened V by 6 bases and J by 0 bases, and 15 bases separated the two germline ends. CDR3 sequence (DNA): TGTGCCAGCAGTGGGGCCTGGGCTTTCTCCTACAATGAGCAGTTCTTC. As protein: CASSGAWAFSYNEQFF.

A remark on this clone: The same CDR3 is also encoded by other DNA sequences in this sample. The chain has TRBV6-5 and TRBJ1-4; 10 positions agree with TRBD1. Per the germline V gene, CDR1 is MNHEY and CDR2 is SVGAGI. The CDR3 spans 14 residues. J was trimmed by 5 bases and V by 5 bases; bases with no gene match: 2. The DNA of the CDR3 is TGTGCCAGCAGTCCGGACAGGGGGAATGAAAAACTGTTTTTT. It codes for CASSPDRGNEKLFF.

This chain uses TRBV7-6 with TRBJ2-1; 7 nucleotides agree with TRBD1. The CDR3 has 15 residues. Trimming at V came to 3 bases and at J to 7 bases, leaving 9 bases not matched to a gene. Germline CDR1 and CDR2: SGHVS and FNYEAQ. This CDR3 reads CASSLSPDRANEQFF. The CDR3 coding sequence is TGTGCCAGCAGCTTGTCACCCGACAGGGCGAATGAGCAGTTCTTC. The full variable domain, in which reference TRBV7-6 and TRBJ2-1 provide the parts outside the CDR3, is GAGVSQSPRYKVTKRGQDVALRCDPISGHVSLYWYRQALGQGPEFLTYFNYEAQQDKSGLPNDRFSAERPEGSISTLTIQRTEQRDSAMYRCASSLSPDRANEQFFGPGTRLTVL.

The rearrangement uses TRBV30 and TRBJ2-3; D not resolved. Trimming stripped 0 bases from V and 5 bases from J, with 6 bases between. The CDR3 totals 12 residues. Germline V gene data show CDR1 as GTSNPN and CDR2 as SVGIG (reference sequence). The CDR3 region is CAWSVVLDTQYF. In DNA, the CDR3 is TGTGCCTGGAGTGTCGTCTTAGATACGCAGTATTTT.

This chain connects TRBV30 to TRBJ2-3; 10 nucleotides match TRBD2. CDR3 length: 19 amino acids. Germline V gene lookup returns CDR1 GTSNPN and CDR2 SVGIG (reference sequence). The V gene end was trimmed by 2 bases and the J gene end by 2 bases; junction bases not matched to a gene: 16. The CDR3 here is CAWSPNLLAGGRPTDTQYF. The CDR3 DNA is TGTGCCTGGAGTCCTAACCTTTTAGCGGGAGGAAGGCCCACAGATACGCAGTATTTT.

This sequence joins TRBV7-3 and TRBJ2-1; 8 bases match TRBD2. The germline V gene has CDR1 SGHTA and CDR2 FQGTGA. Trimming removed 3 bases from V and 6 bases from J; junction bases left unmatched: 4. The CDR3 spans 14 residues. CDR3 amino acids: CASSFSTSVNEQFF. CDR3 nucleotides: TGTGCCAGCAGCTTTTCGACTAGCGTCAATGAGCAGTTCTTC. The variable domain in full, completed from reference TRBV7-3 and TRBJ2-1, reads GAGVSQTPSNKVTEKGKYVELRCDPISGHTALYWYRQSLGQGPEFLIYFQGTGAADDSGLPNDRFFAVRPEGSVSTLKIQRTERGDSAVYLCASSFSTSVNEQFFGPGTRLTVL.

This chain links TRBV6-5 with TRBJ2-7; the match to TRBD2 covers 7 bases. The CDR3 contains 14 residues. Losses at the gene ends were 6 bases for V and 0 bases for J; bases not matched to a gene: 5. The germline gives CDR1 MNHEY, CDR2 SVGAGI. Here the CDR3 reads CASRPAGTSYEQYF. CDR3 DNA: TGTGCCAGCAGACCAGCGGGGACCTCCTACGAGCAGTACTTC.

The rearrangement uses TRBV11-3 and TRBJ2-7; no clear D. There are 13 residues in the CDR3. Germline CDR1 is SGHNT and CDR2 is YENEEA. The germline V and J ends were trimmed by 5 bases and 4 bases, with 12 bases remaining between them. The CDR3 protein is CASSPPVTYEQYF. Here the CDR3 DNA reads TGTGCCAGCAGCCCCCCGGTGACTTACGAGCAGTACTTC. Looking up the rest from reference TRBV11-3 and TRBJ2-7 gives the full variable domain: EAGVVQSPRYKIIEKKQPVAFWCNPISGHNTLYWYLQNLGQGPELLIRYENEEAVDDSQLPKDRFSAERLKGVDSTLKIQPAELGDSAVYLCASSPPVTYEQYFGPGTRLTVT.

The chain uses TRBV4-3 and TRBJ2-5; 10 bases align to TRBD2. V lost 1 base to trimming and J lost 2 bases; unmatched junction nucleotides: 10. This CDR3 comprises 18 residues. Germline lookup yields CDR1 LGHNA and CDR2 YSLEER. CDR3 bases: TGCGCCAGCAGCCAAGGCGCTAGCGGGAGTCCACGGCAAGAGACCCAGTACTTC. As protein: CASSQGASGSPRQETQYF.

The J gene is TRBJ1-2, the V gene TRBV4-3, with 8 bases lining up with TRBD1. The CDR3 consists of 14 residues. After removal of 4 bases from V and 0 bases from J, the junction contained 1 base not matched to a gene. Germline V gives CDR1 LGHNA, CDR2 YSLEER. The CDR3 protein is CASSPDRANYGYTF. The CDR3 bases are TGCGCCAGCAGCCCGGACAGGGCTAACTATGGCTACACCTTC.